This record looks at one T cell receptor beta chain sequence and its context. No cognate antigen has been identified for it. No base qualities exist here, and no much larger clone lies one base off it. Whole blood was collected in K2EDTA tubes by collaborating institutions according to the institutions' own protocols. For TCRbeta analysis, collaborators shipped samples as frozen whole blood, isolated PBMCs, or DNA extracted from either of those sample types. V drops 8 bases and J drops 4 bases, leaving 12 bases in between. From cysteine to valine, the CDR3 is 12 amino acids long. Left in the record is the CDR3 DNA by itself, 36 bases read in frame from the first base. The germline V gene sets CDR1 to MNHEY and CDR2 to SVGAGI. The sample comes from a study of blood T cell repertoires in COVID-19 (TCRdb year 2020). In the study overall: The collaborator samples originated in the United States, Italy and Spain and spanned the acute and convalescent phases of COVID-19. The repertoires were released in a freely available public database intended as a resource for research on the immune response to SARS-CoV-2. Nearly every sample came with metadata listing a de-identified subject ID, COVID-19 status, age in years and sex. Where available, HLA class I and class II types were obtained from metadata supplied by the sample provider rather than from assay-based typing. Samples were obtained from the ongoing ImmuneRACE study (first 160 participants) and from 950 to 1,500 subjects provided by 6 global collaborators. The material from the prospective study consisted of cDNA or gDNA derived from T cells, B-cell-depleted T cells, or PBMCs. Deeply sampled blood TCRbeta repertoires from subjects exposed to, actively infected with, or recovered from COVID-19 were included in the dataset.

What the authors observed across the whole study: The quantity of clinical and demographic metadata differed by source and by participant and was supplied without curation.

TCRbeta CDR3 regions were amplified from genomic DNA by means of the immunoSEQ Assay, a bias-controlled multiplex PCR. The original methods were these. The number of nucleated cells in each sample was estimated from the amplification of reference gene primers within the assay. To quantify the absolute abundance of each unique TCRbeta CDR3 rearrangement, sequence reads were collapsed and filtered. For each sample, productive Simpson clonality was calculated as the square root of Simpson's diversity index across productive rearrangements. As stored in TCRdb, this immuneACCESS dataset retains in-frame rearrangements with V and J assigned. A fraction of the clones does not appear; measured against another copy, unresolved V genes explain less than half of the discrepancy, and the remainder lacks a known reason. That table supplies the V and J calls and clone size; D and trimming were determined from the DNA. Across this sample there are 100,000 or so clones, with 70% to 85% seen only once. The top ten clonotypes cover 7.5% to 10% of the sample.

The TCR was taken from a man aged 55 to 70 with active or convalescent COVID-19. The specimen sequenced was peripheral blood. The chain employs TRBV6-5 and TRBJ2-7; the D gene cannot be resolved reliably. The CDR3: CASPGSRYEQYV. Read as DNA, the sequence is TGTGCCAGCCCCGGGTCTCGGTACGAGCAGTACGTC.